This passage covers 6 T cell receptor beta chains from one sample sequenced in a study of post-analysis software for immune sequencing data. The authors incorporated unique molecular identifiers into the TCR beta cDNA libraries. Using its own MiXCR run on the PCR reads, TCRdb lists one record per CDR3 protein. Among approximately 570,000 distinct CDR3 sequences listed, roughly 40% were seen once. What these receptors recognize is not known. Study findings and constraints: Four or five TRBV segments (TRBV5-6, TRBV5-1 and TRBV20-1 among them) occurred more frequently in patients than in controls.

Material: blood. The receptors shown here come from a girl between 5 and 17 years old with multiple sclerosis.

The V gene is TRBV6-1, the J gene TRBJ2-5, with D possibly matching TRBD1 (6 bases). The V gene lost 2 bases and the J gene lost 5 bases, with 15 bases spanning the gap. This CDR3 region has 15 residues. Germline loops: CDR1 MNHNS, CDR2 SASEGT. CDR3 in DNA: TGTGCCAGCAGTGAAAGCAGGGGCGAGTGGGAGACCCAGTACTTC. It codes for CASSESRGEWETQYF.

The chain is built from TRBV6-5 and TRBJ2-7; maybe TRBD2 (6 bases). V gave up 2 bases and J gave up 1 base, with 9 bases separating them. Germline loops: CDR1 MNHEY, CDR2 SVGAGI. This CDR3 comprises 14 residues. CDR3 sequence (DNA): TGTGCCAGCAGTTACGGAGGGACGTCCTACGAGCAGTACTTC. Protein: CASSYGGTSYEQYF.

The J gene is TRBJ1-1, the V gene TRBV5-1; D possibly corresponds to TRBD1 (5 bases). The germline V and J ends were trimmed by 1 base and 3 bases, with 13 bases remaining between them. Germline CDR1 is SGHRS and CDR2 is YFSETQ. The CDR3 has 15 residues. The chain's CDR3 is CASSLLYKGYTEAFF. CDR3 DNA: TGCGCCAGCAGCTTGCTGTATAAGGGGTACACTGAAGCTTTCTTT.

This clonotype was found a few times. V gene TRBV6-5 combines with J gene TRBJ2-1; 7 bases agree with TRBD2. Looked up from germline, CDR1 is MNHEY and CDR2 is SVGAGI. The CDR3 is 17 residues long. V was clipped by 5 bases and J by 0 bases; unmatched bases: 10. The CDR3 protein is CASSTEPRGSSYNEQFF. In nucleotides, the CDR3 is TGTGCCAGCAGTACGGAGCCCCGCGGGAGCTCCTACAATGAGCAGTTCTTC.

This clonotype showed up just once. Here the CDR3 reads CASTGGRGIQYF. The CDR3 DNA sequence: TGTGCCAGCACTGGCGGGAGGGGTATTCAGTACTTC. The chain is built from TRBV12-3 or TRBV12-4 and TRBJ2-5, with 9 bases fitting TRBD2. The CDR3 contains 12 residues. The V segment lost 7 bases and the J segment 11 bases; nucleotides outside the gene matches: 8.

J is TRBJ2-5 and V is TRBV7-2, with D possibly being TRBD1 or TRBD2 (5 bases each). CDR1 and CDR2 (germline): SGHTA, FQGNSA. This CDR3 has 15 residues. Trimming pared 5 bases from V and 4 bases from J, leaving 17 bases between. In nucleotides, the CDR3 is TGTGCCAGCAGCATCTATCCCCAGGGAGCAGAGACCCAGTACTTC. As protein: CASSIYPQGAETQYF.